The rows below give T cell receptor beta chains drawn from one sample of a study of cytomegalovirus exposure and HLA in healthy donors. The table came from immunoSEQ multiplex PCR; TCRdb's copy has only in-frame clones and leaves some out. The sample carries over 250,000 clones, 87% recorded once. The sequenced sample consisted of PBMCs. The receptors here all came from a woman aged 25-40 years in good health and CMV-seropositive. The CDR3 runs from the conserved cysteine through the conserved F or W. Each record gives: clone size, J gene, V gene, D gene, CDR3 protein, CDR3 DNA. A D gene is named only where the DNA matches it firmly. A clone size is listed for some rows: how often the clone was seen (once, few, many), or a class if it is expanded.

clone_size: once
j_call: TRBJ2-7
v_call: TRBV6-4
d_call: .
cdr3_aa: CAFAGHDTYEQYF
cdr3_nt: TGTGCGTTTGCGGGGCATGATACCTACGAGCAGTACTTC

clone_size: .
j_call: TRBJ2-3
v_call: TRBV12-2
d_call: .
cdr3_aa: CASRLAGTSGGTDTQYF
cdr3_nt: TGTGCAAGTCGCTTGGCGGGGACTAGCGGGGGCACAGATACGCAGTATTTT

clone_size: .
j_call: TRBJ1-4
v_call: TRBV15
d_call: TRBD1
cdr3_aa: CATSRGTTGVAEKLFF
cdr3_nt: TGTGCCACCAGCAGGGGTACTACAGGGGTAGCTGAAAAACTGTTTTTT

clone_size: once
j_call: TRBJ2-1
v_call: TRBV7-6
d_call: TRBD2
cdr3_aa: CASSPPQREGPFFYNEQFF
cdr3_nt: TGTGCCAGCAGCCCCCCTCAGCGGGAGGGCCCATTTTTCTACAATGAGCAGTTCTTC

clone_size: once
j_call: TRBJ2-3
v_call: TRBV27
d_call: .
cdr3_aa: CASSLSLVGDTQYF
cdr3_nt: TGTGCCAGCAGTTTATCTCTAGTTGGAGATACGCAGTATTTT

clone_size: .
j_call: TRBJ2-7
v_call: TRBV4-1
d_call: TRBD1
cdr3_aa: CASSLGTGSYEQYF
cdr3_nt: TGCGCCAGCAGCCTCGGGACAGGGTCCTACGAGCAGTACTTC

clone_size: once
j_call: TRBJ2-7
v_call: TRBV13
d_call: .
cdr3_aa: CASSLRGHEQYF
cdr3_nt: TGTGCCAGCAGCTTACGAGGGCACGAGCAGTACTTC

clone_size: .
j_call: TRBJ2-1
v_call: TRBV5-6
d_call: .
cdr3_aa: CASYRAGYNEQFF
cdr3_nt: TGTGCCAGCTACCGTGCCGGATACAATGAGCAGTTCTTC

clone_size: .
j_call: TRBJ1-6
v_call: TRBV28
d_call: .
cdr3_aa: CASSFEGYNSPLHF
cdr3_nt: TGTGCCAGCAGTTTTGAAGGTTATAATTCACCCCTCCACTTT

clone_size: .
j_call: TRBJ1-2
v_call: TRBV18
d_call: .
cdr3_aa: CASSPMTEDYGYTF
cdr3_nt: TGTGCCAGCTCACCGATGACAGAGGACTATGGCTACACCTTC

clone_size: few
j_call: TRBJ1-3
v_call: TRBV9
d_call: .
cdr3_aa: CASSVDGNTIYF
cdr3_nt: TGTGCCAGCAGCGTAGATGGAAACACCATATATTTT

clone_size: .
j_call: TRBJ1-1
v_call: TRBV7-6
d_call: .
cdr3_aa: CASTSDGTEAFF
cdr3_nt: TGTGCCAGCACCTCGGACGGTACCGAAGCTTTCTTT

clone_size: .
j_call: TRBJ2-5
v_call: TRBV7-2
d_call: TRBD2
cdr3_aa: CASSLYNVAGRETQYF
cdr3_nt: TGTGCCAGCAGCCTTTACAACGTAGCGGGACGAGAGACCCAGTACTTC

clone_size: .
j_call: TRBJ2-7
v_call: TRBV2
d_call: .
cdr3_aa: CANSGTRENEQYF
cdr3_nt: TGTGCCAACTCCGGGACACGGGAGAACGAGCAGTACTTC

clone_size: once
j_call: TRBJ2-4
v_call: TRBV7-3
d_call: .
cdr3_aa: CASSLISVMGAKNIQYF
cdr3_nt: TGTGCCAGCAGCTTAATTTCGGTAATGGGAGCCAAAAACATTCAGTACTTC

clone_size: .
j_call: TRBJ1-1
v_call: TRBV11-2
d_call: .
cdr3_aa: CASSLGQRWEAFF
cdr3_nt: TGTGCCAGCAGCTTAGGACAGCGCTGGGAAGCTTTCTTT

clone_size: .
j_call: TRBJ1-1
v_call: TRBV30
d_call: .
cdr3_aa: CAWSRSSTEAFF
cdr3_nt: TGTGCCTGGAGTAGGAGTAGCACTGAAGCTTTCTTT

clone_size: once
j_call: TRBJ1-5
v_call: TRBV18
d_call: TRBD1
cdr3_aa: CASSPNRQGASQPQHF
cdr3_nt: TGTGCCAGCTCACCAAATCGCCAGGGGGCAAGTCAGCCCCAGCATTTT

clone_size: .
j_call: TRBJ2-2
v_call: TRBV7-6
d_call: TRBD1
cdr3_aa: CASSLATGVDGELFF
cdr3_nt: TGTGCCAGCAGCTTAGCGACAGGGGTTGACGGGGAGCTGTTTTTT

clone_size: .
j_call: TRBJ1-1
v_call: TRBV4-2
d_call: TRBD1
cdr3_aa: CASSQDHRGTEAFF
cdr3_nt: TGTGCCAGCAGCCAAGACCACAGGGGAACTGAAGCTTTCTTT

clone_size: .
j_call: TRBJ1-5
v_call: TRBV7-8
d_call: .
cdr3_aa: CASSLGGLSNQPQHF
cdr3_nt: TGTGCCAGCAGCTTAGGGGGGTTAAGCAATCAGCCCCAGCATTTT

clone_size: .
j_call: TRBJ2-1
v_call: TRBV7-6
d_call: .
cdr3_aa: CASSLVSRYNEQFF
cdr3_nt: TGTGCCAGCAGCTTGGTGTCTAGATACAATGAGCAGTTCTTC

clone_size: .
j_call: TRBJ2-7
v_call: TRBV6-4
d_call: .
cdr3_aa: CASSGSYEQYF
cdr3_nt: TGTGCCAGCAGTGGCTCCTACGAGCAGTACTTC

clone_size: .
j_call: TRBJ1-5
v_call: TRBV5-8
d_call: TRBD1
cdr3_aa: CASSPQGHSNQPQHF
cdr3_nt: TGTGCCAGCAGCCCACAGGGGCATAGCAATCAGCCCCAGCATTTT

clone_size: .
j_call: TRBJ2-7
v_call: TRBV7-8
d_call: .
cdr3_aa: CASSFPTSGYYEQYF
cdr3_nt: TGTGCCAGCAGCTTCCCAACGAGCGGTTACTACGAGCAGTACTTC

clone_size: .
j_call: TRBJ2-2
v_call: TRBV14
d_call: .
cdr3_aa: CASSQVRSLAGELFF
cdr3_nt: TGTGCCAGCAGCCAAGTCAGGAGCCTCGCCGGGGAGCTGTTTTTT

clone_size: .
j_call: TRBJ2-1
v_call: TRBV5-4
d_call: .
cdr3_aa: CASSFLESSYNEQFF
cdr3_nt: TGTGCCAGCAGCTTTCTGGAAAGCTCCTACAATGAGCAGTTCTTC

clone_size: .
j_call: TRBJ2-1
v_call: TRBV11-3
d_call: .
cdr3_aa: CASSLRDSNEQFF
cdr3_nt: TGTGCCAGCAGCCTCCGGGACTCCAATGAGCAGTTCTTC

clone_size: .
j_call: TRBJ2-7
v_call: TRBV4-1
d_call: TRBD2
cdr3_aa: CASSQEELAGAGEQYF
cdr3_nt: TGCGCCAGCAGCCAAGAAGAACTAGCGGGAGCCGGGGAGCAGTACTTC

clone_size: .
j_call: TRBJ1-4
v_call: TRBV27
d_call: .
cdr3_aa: CASSLKIPQATNEKLFF
cdr3_nt: TGTGCCAGCAGTTTAAAGATCCCCCAGGCAACTAATGAAAAACTGTTTTTT

clone_size: .
j_call: TRBJ2-1
v_call: TRBV30
d_call: TRBD1
cdr3_aa: CAWSGQGGSYNEQFF
cdr3_nt: TGTGCCTGGAGTGGACAGGGGGGCTCCTACAATGAGCAGTTCTTC

clone_size: .
j_call: TRBJ1-1
v_call: TRBV4-3
d_call: .
cdr3_aa: CASSQVVAGGSTEAFF
cdr3_nt: TGCGCCAGCAGCCAAGTGGTAGCGGGCGGGAGCACTGAAGCTTTCTTT

clone_size: .
j_call: TRBJ2-7
v_call: TRBV19
d_call: TRBD1
cdr3_aa: CASSADSRTGYEQYF
cdr3_nt: TGTGCCAGTAGTGCCGATTCGAGGACAGGCTACGAGCAGTACTTC

clone_size: .
j_call: TRBJ1-3
v_call: TRBV5-4
d_call: TRBD1
cdr3_aa: CASSKDRGGNTIYF
cdr3_nt: TGTGCCAGCAGCAAGGACAGGGGGGGAAACACCATATATTTT

clone_size: once
j_call: TRBJ2-5
v_call: TRBV5-1
d_call: TRBD2
cdr3_aa: CASSPSGEFYAETQYF
cdr3_nt: TGCGCCAGCAGCCCTAGCGGGGAGTTTTATGCGGAGACCCAGTACTTC

clone_size: .
j_call: TRBJ1-2
v_call: TRBV18
d_call: TRBD1
cdr3_aa: CASSTKQGVNYGYTF
cdr3_nt: TGTGCCAGCTCGACAAAACAGGGGGTAAACTATGGCTACACCTTC

clone_size: .
j_call: TRBJ2-3
v_call: TRBV4-1
d_call: TRBD1
cdr3_aa: CASNRDRVSTDTQYF
cdr3_nt: TGCGCCAGCAACCGCGACAGGGTTAGCACAGATACGCAGTATTTT

clone_size: .
j_call: TRBJ1-5
v_call: TRBV6-5
d_call: .
cdr3_aa: CASSNGGANQPQHF
cdr3_nt: TGTGCCAGCAGCAACGGGGGGGCCAATCAGCCCCAGCATTTT

clone_size: .
j_call: TRBJ1-5
v_call: TRBV6-5
d_call: .
cdr3_aa: CATGAVFGQPQHF
cdr3_nt: TGTGCCACGGGGGCGGTTTTTGGGCAGCCCCAGCATTTT

clone_size: .
j_call: TRBJ2-5
v_call: TRBV18
d_call: .
cdr3_aa: CASSPRPLLETQYF
cdr3_nt: TGTGCCAGCTCACCTAGACCGCTATTAGAGACCCAGTACTTC

clone_size: .
j_call: TRBJ2-7
v_call: TRBV30
d_call: .
cdr3_aa: CAWGKYEQYF
cdr3_nt: TGTGCCTGGGGTAAATACGAGCAGTACTTC

clone_size: .
j_call: TRBJ2-7
v_call: TRBV28
d_call: TRBD2
cdr3_aa: CAIRTSGRAGEQYF
cdr3_nt: TGTGCCATTAGGACTAGCGGGAGGGCGGGGGAGCAGTACTTC

clone_size: .
j_call: TRBJ2-3
v_call: TRBV7-3
d_call: TRBD2
cdr3_aa: CASSPVGGYTDTQYF
cdr3_nt: TGTGCCAGCAGCCCAGTGGGAGGGTACACAGATACGCAGTATTTT

clone_size: .
j_call: TRBJ1-5
v_call: TRBV5-8
d_call: .
cdr3_aa: CASSLVRDQPQHF
cdr3_nt: TGTGCCAGCAGCTTGGTTAGGGATCAGCCCCAGCATTTT

clone_size: .
j_call: TRBJ2-2
v_call: TRBV28
d_call: .
cdr3_aa: CASTGPHTGELFF
cdr3_nt: TGTGCCAGCACGGGTCCTCACACCGGGGAGCTGTTTTTT

clone_size: .
j_call: TRBJ1-2
v_call: TRBV28
d_call: .
cdr3_aa: CASAWGGRGYGYTF
cdr3_nt: TGTGCCAGCGCTTGGGGGGGCAGGGGCTATGGCTACACCTTC

clone_size: .
j_call: TRBJ1-1
v_call: TRBV19
d_call: TRBD1
cdr3_aa: CASSLDRGGTEAFF
cdr3_nt: TGTGCCAGTAGTCTAGACAGGGGAGGCACTGAAGCTTTCTTT

clone_size: .
j_call: TRBJ1-3
v_call: TRBV30
d_call: .
cdr3_aa: CAWSVQGPSSGNTIYF
cdr3_nt: TGTGCCTGGAGTGTACAGGGTCCCAGCTCTGGAAACACCATATATTTT

clone_size: .
j_call: TRBJ2-5
v_call: TRBV9
d_call: TRBD2
cdr3_aa: CASSVGVGRGGETQYF
cdr3_nt: TGTGCCAGCAGCGTAGGAGTCGGGAGGGGAGGGGAGACCCAGTACTTC

clone_size: .
j_call: TRBJ2-5
v_call: TRBV6-6
d_call: TRBD1
cdr3_aa: CASSWGQGHQGAQYF
cdr3_nt: TGTGCCAGCAGTTGGGGACAGGGCCATCAAGGGGCCCAGTACTTC

clone_size: .
j_call: TRBJ2-7
v_call: TRBV6-5
d_call: .
cdr3_aa: CASSPRGIVPYEQYF
cdr3_nt: TGTGCCAGCAGTCCAAGGGGTATAGTTCCCTACGAGCAGTACTTC